This TCR beta chain was documented in a study of OX40 agonist ivuxolimab in advanced cancers. Sequenced by immunoSEQ multiplex PCR; TCRdb stores in-frame clones only, minus some. Among 65,000 to 85,000 clones listed, 75% to 90% were seen once. With 2 bases removed from V and 8 bases from J, the gap between germline ends came to 16 bases. Looked up from germline, CDR1 is SGHRS and CDR2 is YFSETQ. The CDR3 is made up of 14 amino acids. The sequenced sample was CD4+ or CD8+ T cells sorted from blood, obtained in a trial of the OX40 agonist ivuxolimab. V usage is TRBV5-1 and J usage is TRBJ1-2; a possible D gene is TRBD1 (6 bases). This TCR came from an adult with an advanced solid tumor such as melanoma, head and neck, liver or kidney cancer. The CDR3, as DNA: TGCGCCAGCAGCTTAAACAGGGAGGAGAGAGGCTACACCTTC. Protein sequence: CASSLNREERGYTF.